This entry features one T cell receptor (beta chain) sequence. These data originate in a study of CD8+CD57+ T cells in acquired aplastic anemia. This CDR3 has 13 amino acids. Germline CDR1 is ENHRY and CDR2 is SYGVKD. The V gene lost 3 bases and the J gene lost 5 bases, with 10 bases spanning the gap. TCR beta VDJ and CDR3 profiles were obtained from a genomic DNA template. TCRdb re-called the reads with MiXCR, one entry per CDR3 protein. The sample records 35,000 to 40,000 distinct CDR3 sequences, around 76% being singletons. Specimen: sorted CD4+, CD8+, or CD8+CD57+ T cells (not recorded which) from PBMCs. The chain joins TRBV10-3 to TRBJ2-5; no firm D call. The receptor comes from a human donor in good health, serving as a control. The CDR3 protein is CAISDGERETQYF. The CDR3 DNA is TGTGCCATCAGTGACGGTGAACGGGAGACCCAGTACTTC.